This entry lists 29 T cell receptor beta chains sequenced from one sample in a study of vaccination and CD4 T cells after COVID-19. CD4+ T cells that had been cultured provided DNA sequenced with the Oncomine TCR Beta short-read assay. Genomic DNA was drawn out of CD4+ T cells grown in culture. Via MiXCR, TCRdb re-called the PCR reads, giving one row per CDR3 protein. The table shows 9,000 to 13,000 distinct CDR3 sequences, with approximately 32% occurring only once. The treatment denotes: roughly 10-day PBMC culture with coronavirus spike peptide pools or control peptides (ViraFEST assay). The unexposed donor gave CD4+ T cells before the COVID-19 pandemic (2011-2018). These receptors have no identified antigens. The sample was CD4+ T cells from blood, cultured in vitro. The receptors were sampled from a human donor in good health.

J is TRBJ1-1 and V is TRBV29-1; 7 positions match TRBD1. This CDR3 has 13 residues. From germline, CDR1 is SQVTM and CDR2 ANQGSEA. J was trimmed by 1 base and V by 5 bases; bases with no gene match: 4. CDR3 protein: CSVSRGTNTEAFF. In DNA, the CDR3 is TGCAGCGTTAGCAGGGGGACGAACACTGAAGCTTTCTTT.

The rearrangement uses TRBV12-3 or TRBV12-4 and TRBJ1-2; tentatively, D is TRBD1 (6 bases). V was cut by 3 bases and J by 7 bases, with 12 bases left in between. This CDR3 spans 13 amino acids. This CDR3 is CASSLGGAGGYTF. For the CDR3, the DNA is TGTGCCAGCAGTTTGGGGGGGGCTGGTGGCTACACCTTC.

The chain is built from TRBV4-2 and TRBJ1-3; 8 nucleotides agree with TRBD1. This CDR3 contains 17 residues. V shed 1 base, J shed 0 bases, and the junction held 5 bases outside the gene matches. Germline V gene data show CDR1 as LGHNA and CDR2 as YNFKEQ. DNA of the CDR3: TGTGCCAGCAGCCAAGTCACAGGGGGATTCTCTGGAAACACCATATATTTT. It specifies CASSQVTGGFSGNTIYF.

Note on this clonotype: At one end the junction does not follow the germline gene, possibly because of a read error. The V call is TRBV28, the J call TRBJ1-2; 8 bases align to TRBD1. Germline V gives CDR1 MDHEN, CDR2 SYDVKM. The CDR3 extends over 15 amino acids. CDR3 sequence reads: CASSPPGQALRWIAF. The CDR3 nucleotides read TGTGCCAGCAGTCCTCCGGGACAGGCCCTTCGGTGGATCGCCTTC.

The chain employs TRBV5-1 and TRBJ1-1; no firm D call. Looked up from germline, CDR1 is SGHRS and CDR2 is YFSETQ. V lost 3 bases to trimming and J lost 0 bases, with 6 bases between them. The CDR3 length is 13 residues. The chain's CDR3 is CASSSQVNTEAFF. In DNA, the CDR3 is TGCGCCAGCAGCTCCCAGGTGAACACTGAAGCTTTCTTT.

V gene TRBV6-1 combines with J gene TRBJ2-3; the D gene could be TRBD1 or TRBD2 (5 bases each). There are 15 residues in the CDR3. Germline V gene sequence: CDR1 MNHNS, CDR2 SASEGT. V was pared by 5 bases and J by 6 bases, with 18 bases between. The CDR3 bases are TGTGCCAGCAGTCTCTCCGGGATATGGGGGGATACGCAGTATTTT. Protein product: CASSLSGIWGDTQYF.

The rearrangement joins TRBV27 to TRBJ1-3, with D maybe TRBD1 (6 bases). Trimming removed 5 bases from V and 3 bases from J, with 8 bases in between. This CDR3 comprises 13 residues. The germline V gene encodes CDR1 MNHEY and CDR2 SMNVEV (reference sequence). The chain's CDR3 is CASSRQVGNTIYF. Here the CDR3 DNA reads TGTGCCAGCAGTAGACAGGTTGGAAACACCATATATTTT.

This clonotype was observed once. In DNA, the CDR3 is TGTGCCATCAGTGACAAGCTTCTCTCGCCCCAGCATTTT. It specifies CAISDKLLSPQHF. The chain links TRBV10-3 to TRBJ1-5; no clear D. CDR3 size: 13 residues. The V end lost 3 bases, the J end lost 9 bases, and 12 bases lay between the germline ends. CDR1 is ENHRY and CDR2 is SYGVKD in the germline V gene.

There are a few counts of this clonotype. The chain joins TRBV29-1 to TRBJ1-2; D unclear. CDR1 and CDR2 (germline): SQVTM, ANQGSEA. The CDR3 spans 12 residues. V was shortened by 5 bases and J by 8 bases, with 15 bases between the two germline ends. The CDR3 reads CSVFSPGEGYTF. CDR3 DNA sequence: TGCAGCGTTTTCTCGCCCGGAGAGGGCTACACCTTC. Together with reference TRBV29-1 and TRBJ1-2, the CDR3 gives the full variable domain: SAVISQKPSRDICQRGTSLTIQCQVDSQVTMMFWYRQQPGQSLTLIATANQGSEATYESGFVIDKFPISRPNLTFSTLTVSNMSPEDSSIYLCSVFSPGEGYTFGSGTRLTVV.

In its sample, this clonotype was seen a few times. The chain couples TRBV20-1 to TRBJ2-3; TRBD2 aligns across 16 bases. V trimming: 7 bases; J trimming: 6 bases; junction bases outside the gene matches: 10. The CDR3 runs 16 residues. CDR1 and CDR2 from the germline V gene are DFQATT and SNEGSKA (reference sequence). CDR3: CSGTGTSGRATDTQYF. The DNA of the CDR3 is TGCAGTGGCACCGGGACTAGCGGGAGGGCCACCGATACGCAGTATTTT.

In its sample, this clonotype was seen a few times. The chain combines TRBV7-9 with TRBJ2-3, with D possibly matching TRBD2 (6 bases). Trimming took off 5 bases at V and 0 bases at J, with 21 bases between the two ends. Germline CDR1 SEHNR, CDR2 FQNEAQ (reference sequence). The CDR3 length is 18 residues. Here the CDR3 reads CASSIWIGGGPSTDTQYF. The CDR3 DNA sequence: TGTGCCAGCAGCATCTGGATCGGTGGAGGGCCTAGCACAGATACGCAGTATTTT.

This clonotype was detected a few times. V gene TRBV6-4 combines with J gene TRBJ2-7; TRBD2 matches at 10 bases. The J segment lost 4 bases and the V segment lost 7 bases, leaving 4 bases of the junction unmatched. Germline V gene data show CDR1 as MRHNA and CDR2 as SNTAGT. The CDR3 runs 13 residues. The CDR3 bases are TGTGCCAGCATTAGCGGGAGGATATACGAGCAGTACTTC. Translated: CASISGRIYEQYF.

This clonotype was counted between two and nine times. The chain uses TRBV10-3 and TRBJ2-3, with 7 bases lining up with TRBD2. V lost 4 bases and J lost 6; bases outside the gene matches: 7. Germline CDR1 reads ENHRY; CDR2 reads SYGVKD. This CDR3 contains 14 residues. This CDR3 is CAISGSGTSDTQYF. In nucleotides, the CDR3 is TGTGCCATCAGTGGAAGCGGGACTTCGGATACGCAGTATTTT.

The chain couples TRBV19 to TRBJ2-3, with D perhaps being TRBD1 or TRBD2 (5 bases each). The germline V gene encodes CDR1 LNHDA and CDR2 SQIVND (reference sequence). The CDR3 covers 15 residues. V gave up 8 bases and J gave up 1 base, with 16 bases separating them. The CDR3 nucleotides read TGTGCCAGTCGGGACCACAAAAGGGGCACAGATACGCAGTATTTT. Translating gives CASRDHKRGTDTQYF.

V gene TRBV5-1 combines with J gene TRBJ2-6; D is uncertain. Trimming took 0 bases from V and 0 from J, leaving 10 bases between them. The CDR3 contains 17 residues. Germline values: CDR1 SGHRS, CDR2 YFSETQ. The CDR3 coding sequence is TGCGCCAGCAGCTTGGGGGGTACACTCTCTGGGGCCAACGTCCTGACTTTC. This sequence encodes CASSLGGTLSGANVLTF.

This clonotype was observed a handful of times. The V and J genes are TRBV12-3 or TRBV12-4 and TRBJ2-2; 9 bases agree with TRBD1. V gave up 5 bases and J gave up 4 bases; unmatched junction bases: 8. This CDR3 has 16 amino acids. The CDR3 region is CASSLRTGEATGELFF. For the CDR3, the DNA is TGTGCCAGCAGTCTTCGGACAGGGGAGGCCACCGGGGAGCTGTTTTTT.

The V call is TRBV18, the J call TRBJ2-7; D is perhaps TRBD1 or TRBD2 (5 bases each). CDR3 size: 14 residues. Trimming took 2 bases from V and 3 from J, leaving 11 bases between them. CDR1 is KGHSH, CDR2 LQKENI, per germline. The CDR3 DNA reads TGTGCCAGCTCACCAGGGACCGCTGACTACGAGCAGTACTTC. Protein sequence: CASSPGTADYEQYF.

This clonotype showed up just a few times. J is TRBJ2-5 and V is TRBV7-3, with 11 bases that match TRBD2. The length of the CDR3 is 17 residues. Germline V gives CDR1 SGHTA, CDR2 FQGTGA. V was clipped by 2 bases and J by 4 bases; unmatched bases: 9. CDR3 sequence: CASSLGVAGGLGETQYF. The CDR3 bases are TGTGCCAGCAGCTTAGGGGTAGCGGGAGGGCTGGGAGAGACCCAGTACTTC.

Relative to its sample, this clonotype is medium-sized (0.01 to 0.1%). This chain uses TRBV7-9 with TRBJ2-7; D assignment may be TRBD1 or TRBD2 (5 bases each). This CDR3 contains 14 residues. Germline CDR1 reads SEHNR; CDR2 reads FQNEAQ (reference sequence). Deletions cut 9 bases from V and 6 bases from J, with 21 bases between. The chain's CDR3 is CASTGLRTWPEQYF. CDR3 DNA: TGTGCCAGTACCGGACTCCGGACATGGCCCGAGCAGTACTTC.

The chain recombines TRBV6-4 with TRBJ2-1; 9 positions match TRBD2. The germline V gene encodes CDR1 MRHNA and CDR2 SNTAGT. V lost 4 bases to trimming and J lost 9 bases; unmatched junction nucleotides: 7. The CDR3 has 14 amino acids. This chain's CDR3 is CASSVSGSLAEQFF. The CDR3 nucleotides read TGTGCCAGCAGTGTTAGCGGGAGCCTCGCTGAGCAGTTCTTC.

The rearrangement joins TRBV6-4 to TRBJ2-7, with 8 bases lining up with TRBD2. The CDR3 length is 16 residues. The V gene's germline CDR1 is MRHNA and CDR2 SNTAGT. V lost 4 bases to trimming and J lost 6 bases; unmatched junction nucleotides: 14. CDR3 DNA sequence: TGTGCCAGCAGTGGGTTAGCGGGAATTATATCCGTCGAGCAGTACTTC. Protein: CASSGLAGIISVEQYF.

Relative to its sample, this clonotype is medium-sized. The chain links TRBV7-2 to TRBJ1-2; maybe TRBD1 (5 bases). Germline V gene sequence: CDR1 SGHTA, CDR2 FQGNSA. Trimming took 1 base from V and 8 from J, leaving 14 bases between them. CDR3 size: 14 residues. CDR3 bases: TGTGCCAGCAGCTTAGGGCCAGCTGAGGGGGGCTACACCTTC. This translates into CASSLGPAEGGYTF. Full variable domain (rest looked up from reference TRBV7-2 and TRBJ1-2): GAGVSQSPSNKVTEKGKDVELRCDPISGHTALYWYRQSLGQGLEFLIYFQGNSAPDKSGLPSDRFSAERTGGSVSTLTIQRTQQEDSAVYLCASSLGPAEGGYTFGSGTRLTVV.

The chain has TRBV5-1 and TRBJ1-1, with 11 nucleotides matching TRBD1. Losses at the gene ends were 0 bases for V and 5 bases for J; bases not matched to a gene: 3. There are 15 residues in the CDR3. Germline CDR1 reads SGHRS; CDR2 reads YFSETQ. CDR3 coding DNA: TGCGCCAGCAGCTTGGTGGGGACAGGGGGAACTGAAGCTTTCTTT. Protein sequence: CASSLVGTGGTEAFF. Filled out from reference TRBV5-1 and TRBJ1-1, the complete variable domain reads KAGVTQTPRYLIKTRGQQVTLSCSPISGHRSVSWYQQTPGQGLQFLFEYFSETQRNKGNFPGRFSGRQFSNSRSEMNVSTLELGDSALYLCASSLVGTGGTEAFFGQGTRLTVV.

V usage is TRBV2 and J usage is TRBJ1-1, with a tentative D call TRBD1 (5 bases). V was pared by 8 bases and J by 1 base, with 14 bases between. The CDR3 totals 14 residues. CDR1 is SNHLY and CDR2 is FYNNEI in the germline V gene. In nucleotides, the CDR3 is TGTGCCAGCGGGGCGACAGCCCGGAACACTGAAGCTTTCTTT. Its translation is CASGATARNTEAFF.

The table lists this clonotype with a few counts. CDR3 nucleotide sequence: TGTGCCAGTAGTAGACAGGGTTCAGAGACCCAGTACTTC. Translating gives CASSRQGSETQYF. The chain recombines TRBV19 with TRBJ2-5; TRBD1 matches at 7 bases. This CDR3 is built from 13 residues. Germline trimming cut 4 bases from V and 4 bases from J; bases unmatched to any gene: 3. The germline gives CDR1 LNHDA, CDR2 SQIVND (reference sequence). The full variable domain, with the rest looked up from reference TRBV19 and TRBJ2-5, is DGGITQSPKYLFRKEGQNVTLSCEQNLNHDAMYWYRQDPGQGLRLIYYSQIVNDFQKGDIAEGYSVSREKKESFPLTVTSAQKNPTAFYLCASSRQGSETQYFGPGTRLLVL.

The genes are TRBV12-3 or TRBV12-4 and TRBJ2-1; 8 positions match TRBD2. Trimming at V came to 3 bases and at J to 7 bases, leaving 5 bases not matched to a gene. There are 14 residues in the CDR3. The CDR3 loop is CASSFGGRRNEQFF. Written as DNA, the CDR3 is TGTGCCAGCAGTTTCGGCGGGAGGAGGAATGAGCAGTTCTTC.

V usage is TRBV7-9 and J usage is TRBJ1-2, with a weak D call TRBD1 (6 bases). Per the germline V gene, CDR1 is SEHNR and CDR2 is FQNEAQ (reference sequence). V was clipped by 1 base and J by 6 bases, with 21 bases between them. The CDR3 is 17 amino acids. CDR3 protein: CASSLGRGALGTDGYTF. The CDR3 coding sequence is TGTGCCAGCAGCTTAGGTCGGGGGGCGCTTGGGACTGATGGCTACACCTTC.

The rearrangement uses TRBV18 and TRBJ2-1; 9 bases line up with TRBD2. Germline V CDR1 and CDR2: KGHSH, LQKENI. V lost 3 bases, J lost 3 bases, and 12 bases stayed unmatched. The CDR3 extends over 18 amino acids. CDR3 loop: CASSPLPLTSGVYNEQFF. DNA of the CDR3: TGTGCCAGCTCACCCCTCCCCTTGACTAGCGGCGTCTACAATGAGCAGTTCTTC. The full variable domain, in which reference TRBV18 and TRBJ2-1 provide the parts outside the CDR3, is NAGVMQNPRHLVRRRGQEARLRCSPMKGHSHVYWYRQLPEEGLKFMVYLQKENIIDESGMPKERFSAEFPKEGPSILRIQQVVRGDSAAYFCASSPLPLTSGVYNEQFFGPGTRLTVL.

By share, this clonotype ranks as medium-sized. In DNA, the CDR3 is TGCAGTGCCCCCCCGATGCGCGAGGGTGTGAGGTTGGAAAATCAGCCCCAGCATTTT. This encodes CSAPPMREGVRLENQPQHF. This sequence joins TRBV20-1 and TRBJ1-5; the D is unclear. The CDR3 length is 19 residues. Germline values: CDR1 DFQATT, CDR2 SNEGSKA (reference sequence). V lost 6 bases and J 4 bases, leaving 31 bases between the germline ends.